The next 5 T cell receptor beta chains were all read from a single sample in a study of cytotoxic CD8 clonotypes in ibrutinib-treated CLL. Produced via immunoSEQ multiplex PCR; TCRdb's table is partial and in-frame only. Of about 76,000 clones in the sample, over 65% were seen once. The sample consisted of PBMCs, taken after 24 months of ibrutinib treatment. The origin of the receptors is a human donor with chronic lymphocytic leukemia.

This clone was counted ten times or more. V gene TRBV19 combines with J gene TRBJ2-7; D ambiguous. CDR1 and CDR2 (germline): LNHDA, SQIVND (reference sequence). The length of the CDR3 is 13 residues. Trimming cost V 5 bases and J 3 bases, with 11 bases left between them. The CDR3 sequence: CASSQAGNYEQYF. The CDR3 DNA is TGTGCCAGTAGTCAAGCCGGTAACTACGAGCAGTACTTC.

The chain employs TRBV30 and TRBJ2-7, with 9 bases matching TRBD1. Trimming took 5 bases from V and 7 from J; bases not matched to a gene: 15. This CDR3 is 15 amino acids long. Germline assignment: CDR1 GTSNPN and CDR2 SVGIG (reference sequence). The CDR3 DNA follows: TGTGCCTGGGCCCACCTGGACAGGGGAGCCGGGGAGCAGTACTTC. It codes for CAWAHLDRGAGEQYF.

The V and J genes are TRBV7-9 and TRBJ2-3; no firm D call. Germline-derived CDR1 and CDR2 are SEHNR and FQNEAQ (reference sequence). The CDR3 runs to 14 residues. Trimming stripped 2 bases from V and 2 bases from J, with 8 bases between. This CDR3 is CASSLRQVTDTQYF. CDR3 sequence (DNA): TGTGCCAGCAGCTTAAGGCAGGTCACAGATACGCAGTATTTT. Full variable domain (rest looked up from reference TRBV7-9 and TRBJ2-3): DTGVSQNPRHKITKRGQNVTFRCDPISEHNRLYWYRQTLGQGPEFLTYFQNEAQLEKSRLLSDRFSAERPKGSFSTLEIQRTEQGDSAMYLCASSLRQVTDTQYFGPGTRLTVL.

This rearrangement joins TRBV14 to TRBJ2-7; maybe TRBD1 (6 bases). Trimming left V 1 base short and J 6 bases short, with 13 bases between. Germline V lookup: CDR1 SGHDN, CDR2 FVKESK. This CDR3 spans 14 amino acids. CDR3 sequence: CASSQGGGPLEQYF. DNA of the CDR3: TGTGCCAGCAGCCAAGGAGGGGGACCTCTCGAGCAGTACTTC.

This clone has only a few counts. This chain joins TRBV4-1 and TRBJ2-1, with D uncertain. The CDR3 loop spans 16 amino acids. CDR1 is MGHRA, CDR2 YSYEKL, per germline. V was pared by 0 bases and J by 4 bases, with 13 bases between. CDR3 residues: CASSQDLVAQYNEQFF. The CDR3 DNA sequence: TGCGCCAGCAGCCAAGATTTAGTAGCCCAATACAATGAGCAGTTCTTC.